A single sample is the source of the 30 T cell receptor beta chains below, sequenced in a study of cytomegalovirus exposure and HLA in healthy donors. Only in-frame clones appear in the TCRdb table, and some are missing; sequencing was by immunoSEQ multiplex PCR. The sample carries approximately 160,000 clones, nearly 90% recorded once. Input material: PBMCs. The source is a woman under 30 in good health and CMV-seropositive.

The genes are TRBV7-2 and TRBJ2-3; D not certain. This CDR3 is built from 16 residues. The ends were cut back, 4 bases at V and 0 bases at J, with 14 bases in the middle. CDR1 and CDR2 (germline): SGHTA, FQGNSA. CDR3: CASSSNMLTSTDTQYF. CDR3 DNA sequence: TGTGCCAGCAGCTCAAACATGTTAACCAGCACAGATACGCAGTATTTT.

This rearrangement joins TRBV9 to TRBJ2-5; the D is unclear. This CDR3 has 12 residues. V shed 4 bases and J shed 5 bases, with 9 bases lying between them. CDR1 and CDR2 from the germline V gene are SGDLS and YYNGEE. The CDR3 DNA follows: TGTGCCAGCAGCCCTAGTTGGGAGACCCAGTACTTC. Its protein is CASSPSWETQYF.

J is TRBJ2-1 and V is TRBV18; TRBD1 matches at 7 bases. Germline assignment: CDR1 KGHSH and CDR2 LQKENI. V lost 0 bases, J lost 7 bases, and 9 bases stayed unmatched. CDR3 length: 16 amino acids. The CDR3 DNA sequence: TGTGCCAGCTCACCACCGGGAATCGCAGGGGGTAATGAGCAGTTCTTC. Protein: CASSPPGIAGGNEQFF.

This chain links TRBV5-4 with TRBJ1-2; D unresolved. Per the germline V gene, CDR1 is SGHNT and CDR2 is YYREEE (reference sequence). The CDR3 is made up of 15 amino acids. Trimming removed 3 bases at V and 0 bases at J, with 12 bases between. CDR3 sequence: CASSSGGPTNYGYTF. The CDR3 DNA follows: TGTGCCAGCAGCTCCGGCGGGCCGACTAACTATGGCTACACCTTC.

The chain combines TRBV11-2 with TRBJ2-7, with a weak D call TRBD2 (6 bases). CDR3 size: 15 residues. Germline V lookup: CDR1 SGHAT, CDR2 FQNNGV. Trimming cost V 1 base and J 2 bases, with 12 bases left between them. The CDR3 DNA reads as TGTGCCAGCAGCTTAGTATGGGAGGAAACCTACGAGCAGTACTTC. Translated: CASSLVWEETYEQYF.

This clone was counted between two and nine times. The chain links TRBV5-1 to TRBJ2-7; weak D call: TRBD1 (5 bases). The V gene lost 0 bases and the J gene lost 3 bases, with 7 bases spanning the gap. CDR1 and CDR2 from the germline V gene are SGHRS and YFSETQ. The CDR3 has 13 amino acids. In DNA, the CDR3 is TGCGCCAGCAGCTTGGGACAGAACTACGAGCAGTACTTC. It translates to CASSLGQNYEQYF.

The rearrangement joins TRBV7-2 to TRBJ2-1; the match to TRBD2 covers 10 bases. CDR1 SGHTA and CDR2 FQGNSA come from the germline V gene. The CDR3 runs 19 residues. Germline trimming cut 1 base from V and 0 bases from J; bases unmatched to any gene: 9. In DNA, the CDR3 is TGTGCCAGCAGCTTAGAGCCGAGCGGGAGGGCGAGCTCCTACAATGAGCAGTTCTTC. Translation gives CASSLEPSGRASSYNEQFF.

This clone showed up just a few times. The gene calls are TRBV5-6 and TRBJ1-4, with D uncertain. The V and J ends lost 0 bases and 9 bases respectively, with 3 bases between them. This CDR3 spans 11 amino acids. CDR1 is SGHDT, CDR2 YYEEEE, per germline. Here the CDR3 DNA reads TGTGCCAGCAGCTTGGATAAAAAACTGTTTTTT. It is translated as CASSLDKKLFF.

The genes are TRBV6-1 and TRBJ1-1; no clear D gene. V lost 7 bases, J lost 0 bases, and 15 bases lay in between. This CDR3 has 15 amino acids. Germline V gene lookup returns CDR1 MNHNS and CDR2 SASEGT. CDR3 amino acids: CASNINQRMNTEAFF. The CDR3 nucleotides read TGTGCCAGCAATATAAACCAGCGAATGAACACTGAAGCTTTCTTT.

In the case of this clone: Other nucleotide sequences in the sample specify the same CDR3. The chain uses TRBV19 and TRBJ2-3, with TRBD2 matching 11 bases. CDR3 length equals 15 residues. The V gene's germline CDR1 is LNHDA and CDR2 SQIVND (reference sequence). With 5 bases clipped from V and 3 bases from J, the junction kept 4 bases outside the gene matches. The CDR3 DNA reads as TGTGCCAGTAGTTCACTAGCGGGAGATACAGATACGCAGTATTTT. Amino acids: CASSSLAGDTDTQYF.

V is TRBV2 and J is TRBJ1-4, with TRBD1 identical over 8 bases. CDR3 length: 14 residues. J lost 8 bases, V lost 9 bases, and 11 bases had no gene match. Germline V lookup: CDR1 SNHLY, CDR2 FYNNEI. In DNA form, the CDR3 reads TGTGCCAGTGCTCCTGGACAGGGTCGCGAAAAACTGTTTTTT. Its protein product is CASAPGQGREKLFF.

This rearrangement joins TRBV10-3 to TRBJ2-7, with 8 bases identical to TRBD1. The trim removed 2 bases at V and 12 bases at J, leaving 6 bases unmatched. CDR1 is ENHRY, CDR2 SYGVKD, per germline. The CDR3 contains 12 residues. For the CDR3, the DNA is TGTGCCATCAGTGAGACAGGGGGAGACGGGTACTTC. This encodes CAISETGGDGYF.

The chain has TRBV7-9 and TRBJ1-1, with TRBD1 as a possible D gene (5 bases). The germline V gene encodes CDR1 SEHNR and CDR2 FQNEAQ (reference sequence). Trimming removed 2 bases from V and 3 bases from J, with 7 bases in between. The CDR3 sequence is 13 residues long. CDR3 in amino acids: CASSLQGYTEAFF. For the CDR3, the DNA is TGTGCCAGCAGCTTACAGGGCTACACTGAAGCTTTCTTT.

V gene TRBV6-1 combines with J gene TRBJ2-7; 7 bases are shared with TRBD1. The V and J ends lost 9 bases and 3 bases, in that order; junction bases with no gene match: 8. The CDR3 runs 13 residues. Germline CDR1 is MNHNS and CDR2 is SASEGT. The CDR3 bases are TGTGCCAGTCGACAGGGATCCTACTACGAGCAGTACTTC. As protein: CASRQGSYYEQYF.

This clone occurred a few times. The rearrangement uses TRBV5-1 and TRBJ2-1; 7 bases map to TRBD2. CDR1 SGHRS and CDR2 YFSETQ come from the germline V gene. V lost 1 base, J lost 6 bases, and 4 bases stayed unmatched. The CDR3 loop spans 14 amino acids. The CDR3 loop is CASSLFGGVNEQFF. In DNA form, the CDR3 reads TGCGCCAGCAGCTTGTTTGGGGGGGTCAATGAGCAGTTCTTC.

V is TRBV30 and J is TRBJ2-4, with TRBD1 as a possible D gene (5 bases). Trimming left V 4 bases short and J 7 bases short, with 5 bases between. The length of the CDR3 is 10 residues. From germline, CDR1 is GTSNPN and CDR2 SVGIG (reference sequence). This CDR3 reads CAWKGNIQYF. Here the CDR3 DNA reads TGTGCCTGGAAGGGGAACATTCAGTACTTC.

The CDR3 spells CAWSVPAGRNYGYTF. The CDR3 coding sequence is TGTGCCTGGAGTGTACCCGCAGGTCGTAACTATGGCTACACCTTC. The J gene is TRBJ1-2, the V gene TRBV30; D is undetermined. Trimming left V 0 bases short and J 1 base short, with 12 bases between. The CDR3 runs 15 residues. Germline V gives CDR1 GTSNPN, CDR2 SVGIG (reference sequence).

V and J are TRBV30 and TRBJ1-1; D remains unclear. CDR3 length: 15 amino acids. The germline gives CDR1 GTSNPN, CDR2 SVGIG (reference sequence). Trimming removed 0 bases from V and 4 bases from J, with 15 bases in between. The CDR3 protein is CAWSVLDAGFTEAFF. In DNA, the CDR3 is TGTGCCTGGAGTGTTCTTGACGCCGGGTTCACTGAAGCTTTCTTT.

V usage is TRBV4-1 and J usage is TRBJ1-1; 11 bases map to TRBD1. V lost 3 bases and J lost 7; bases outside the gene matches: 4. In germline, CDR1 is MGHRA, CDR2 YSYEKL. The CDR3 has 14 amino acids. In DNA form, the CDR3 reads TGCGCCAGCAGCCATCGGACAGGGGGCAATGAAGCTTTCTTT. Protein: CASSHRTGGNEAFF.

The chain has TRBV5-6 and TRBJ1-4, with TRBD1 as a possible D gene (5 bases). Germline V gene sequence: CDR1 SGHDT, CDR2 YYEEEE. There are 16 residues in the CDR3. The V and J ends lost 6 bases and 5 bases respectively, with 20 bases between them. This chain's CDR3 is CASTSEGQGGNEKLFF. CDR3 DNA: TGTGCCAGCACCTCGGAGGGCCAGGGCGGGAATGAAAAACTGTTTTTT.

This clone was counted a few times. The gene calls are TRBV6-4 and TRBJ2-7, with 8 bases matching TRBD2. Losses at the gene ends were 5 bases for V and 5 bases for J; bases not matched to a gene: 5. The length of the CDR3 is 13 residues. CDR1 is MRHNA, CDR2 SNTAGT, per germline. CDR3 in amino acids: CASSFSGSDEQYF. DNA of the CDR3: TGTGCCAGCAGTTTCAGCGGGAGCGACGAGCAGTACTTC.

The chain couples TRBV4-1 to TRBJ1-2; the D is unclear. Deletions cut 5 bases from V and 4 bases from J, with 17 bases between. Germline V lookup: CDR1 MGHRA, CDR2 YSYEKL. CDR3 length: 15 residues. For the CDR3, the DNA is TGCGCCAGCAGCTCAGTAATAGGTTCGGGCTATGGCTACACCTTC. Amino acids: CASSSVIGSGYGYTF.

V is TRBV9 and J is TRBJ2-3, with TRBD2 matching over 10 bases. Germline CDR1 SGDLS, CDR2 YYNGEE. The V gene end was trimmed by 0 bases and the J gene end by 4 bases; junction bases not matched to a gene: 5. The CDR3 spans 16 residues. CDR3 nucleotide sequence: TGTGCCAGCAGCGTAGGAGCGGGAGGGCCGGCAGATACGCAGTATTTT. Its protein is CASSVGAGGPADTQYF. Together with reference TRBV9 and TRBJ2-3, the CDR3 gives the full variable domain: DSGVTQTPKHLITATGQRVTLRCSPRSGDLSVYWYQQSLDQGLQFLIQYYNGEERAKGNILERFSAQQFPDLHSELNLSSLELGDSALYFCASSVGAGGPADTQYFGPGTRLTVL.

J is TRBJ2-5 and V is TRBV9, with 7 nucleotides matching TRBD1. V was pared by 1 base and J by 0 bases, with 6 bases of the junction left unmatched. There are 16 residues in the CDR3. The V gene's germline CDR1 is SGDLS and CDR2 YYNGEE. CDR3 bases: TGTGCCAGCAGCGTAAGGGGACAGAACAACCAAGAGACCCAGTACTTC. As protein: CASSVRGQNNQETQYF.

The CDR3 loop is CASSVGGAGAPYEQYF. CDR3 coding DNA: TGTGCCAGCAGCGTCGGAGGAGCGGGAGCACCCTACGAGCAGTACTTC. This chain joins TRBV13 and TRBJ2-7; 8 bases line up with TRBD2. The V and J ends lost 5 bases and 2 bases, in that order; junction bases with no gene match: 11. The CDR3 runs 16 residues. Germline CDR1 is PRHDT and CDR2 is FYEKMQ (reference sequence). Full variable domain (rest looked up from reference TRBV13 and TRBJ2-7): AAGVIQSPRHLIKEKRETATLKCYPIPRHDTVYWYQQGPGQDPQFLISFYEKMQSDKGSIPDRFSAQQFSDYHSELNMSSLELGDSALYFCASSVGGAGAPYEQYFGPGTRLTVT.

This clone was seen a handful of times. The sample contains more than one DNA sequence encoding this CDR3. CDR3: CASSPPRGGPYEQYF. CDR3 DNA: TGTGCCAGCTCACCTCCCCGCGGGGGGCCCTACGAGCAGTACTTC. The rearrangement links TRBV18 to TRBJ2-7; TRBD2 aligns across 8 bases. This CDR3 is 15 amino acids long. Germline lookup yields CDR1 KGHSH and CDR2 LQKENI. V was clipped by 3 bases and J by 2 bases; unmatched bases: 6.

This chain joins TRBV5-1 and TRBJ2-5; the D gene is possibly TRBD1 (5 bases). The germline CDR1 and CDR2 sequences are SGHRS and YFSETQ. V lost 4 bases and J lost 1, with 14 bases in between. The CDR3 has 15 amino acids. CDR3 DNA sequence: TGCGCCAGCAGCACCTGGGTGGACACCCAAGAGACCCAGTACTTC. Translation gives CASSTWVDTQETQYF.

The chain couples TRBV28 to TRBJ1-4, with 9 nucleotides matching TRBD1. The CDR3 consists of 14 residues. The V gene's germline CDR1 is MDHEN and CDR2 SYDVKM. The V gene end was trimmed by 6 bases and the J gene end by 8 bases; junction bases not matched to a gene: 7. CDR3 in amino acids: CASRLGTGFEKLFF. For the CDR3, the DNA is TGTGCCAGCAGACTCGGGACAGGGTTCGAAAAACTGTTTTTT. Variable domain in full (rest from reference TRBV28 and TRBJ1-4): DVKVTQSSRYLVKRTGEKVFLECVQDMDHENMFWYRQDPGLGLRLIYFSYDVKMKEKGDIPEGYSVSREKKERFSLILESASTNQTSMYLCASRLGTGFEKLFFGSGTQLSVL.

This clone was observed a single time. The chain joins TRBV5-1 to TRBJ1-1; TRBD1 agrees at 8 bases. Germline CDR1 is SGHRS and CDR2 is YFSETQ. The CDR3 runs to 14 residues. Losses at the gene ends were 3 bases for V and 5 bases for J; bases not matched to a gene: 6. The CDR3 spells CASSWDRPGTEAFF. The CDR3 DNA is TGCGCCAGCAGCTGGGACAGGCCGGGGACTGAAGCTTTCTTT.

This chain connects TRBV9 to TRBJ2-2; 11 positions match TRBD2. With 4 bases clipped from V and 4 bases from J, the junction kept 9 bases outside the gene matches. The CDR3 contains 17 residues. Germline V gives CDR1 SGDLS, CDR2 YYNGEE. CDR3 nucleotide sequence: TGTGCCAGCAGCCTGGCCACTAGCGGGAGCCCCACCGGGGAGCTGTTTTTT. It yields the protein CASSLATSGSPTGELFF.